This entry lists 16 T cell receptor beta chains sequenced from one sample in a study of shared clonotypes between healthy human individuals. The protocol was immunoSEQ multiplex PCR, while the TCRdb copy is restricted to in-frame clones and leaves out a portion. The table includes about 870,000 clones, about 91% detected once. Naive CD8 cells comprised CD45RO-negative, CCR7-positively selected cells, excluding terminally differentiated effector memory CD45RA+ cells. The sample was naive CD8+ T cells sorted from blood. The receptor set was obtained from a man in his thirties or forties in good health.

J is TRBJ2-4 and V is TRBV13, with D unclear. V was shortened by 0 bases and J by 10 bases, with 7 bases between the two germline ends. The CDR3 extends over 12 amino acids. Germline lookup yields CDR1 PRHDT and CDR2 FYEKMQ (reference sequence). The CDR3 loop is CASSLGLDIQYF. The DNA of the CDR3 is TGTGCCAGCAGCTTAGGGCTAGATATTCAGTACTTC.

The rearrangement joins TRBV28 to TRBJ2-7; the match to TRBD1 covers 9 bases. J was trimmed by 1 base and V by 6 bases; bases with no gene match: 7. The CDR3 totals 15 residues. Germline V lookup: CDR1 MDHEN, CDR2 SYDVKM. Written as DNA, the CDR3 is TGTGCCAGCAGGACCAGACAGGGGGTTTCCTACGAGCAGTACTTC. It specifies CASRTRQGVSYEQYF.

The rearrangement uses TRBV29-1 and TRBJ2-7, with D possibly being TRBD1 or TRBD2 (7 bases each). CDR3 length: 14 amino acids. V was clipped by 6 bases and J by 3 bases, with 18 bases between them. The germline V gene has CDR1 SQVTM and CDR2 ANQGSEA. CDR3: CSVERDSPNYEQYF. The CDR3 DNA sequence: TGCAGCGTAGAGCGGGACAGTCCTAACTACGAGCAGTACTTC.

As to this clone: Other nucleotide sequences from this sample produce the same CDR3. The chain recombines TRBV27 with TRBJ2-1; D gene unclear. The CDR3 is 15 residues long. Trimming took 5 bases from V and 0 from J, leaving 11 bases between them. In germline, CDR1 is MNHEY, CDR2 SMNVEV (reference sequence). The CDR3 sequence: CASSLGRGSYNEQFF. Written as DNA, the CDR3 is TGTGCCAGCAGTCTGGGCCGCGGCTCCTACAATGAGCAGTTCTTC.

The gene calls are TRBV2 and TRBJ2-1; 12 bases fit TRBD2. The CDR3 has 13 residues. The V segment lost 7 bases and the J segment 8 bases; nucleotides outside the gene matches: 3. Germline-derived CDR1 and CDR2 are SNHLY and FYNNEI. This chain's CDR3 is CASTASGRDEQFF. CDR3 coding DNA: TGTGCCAGCACCGCTAGCGGGAGGGATGAGCAGTTCTTC.

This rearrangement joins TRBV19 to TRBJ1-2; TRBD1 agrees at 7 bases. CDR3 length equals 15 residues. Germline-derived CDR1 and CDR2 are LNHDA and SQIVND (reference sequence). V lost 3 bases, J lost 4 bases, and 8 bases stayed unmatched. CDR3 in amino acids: CASSINRQGSYGYTF. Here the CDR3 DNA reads TGTGCCAGTAGTATTAATCGACAGGGCTCCTATGGCTACACCTTC.

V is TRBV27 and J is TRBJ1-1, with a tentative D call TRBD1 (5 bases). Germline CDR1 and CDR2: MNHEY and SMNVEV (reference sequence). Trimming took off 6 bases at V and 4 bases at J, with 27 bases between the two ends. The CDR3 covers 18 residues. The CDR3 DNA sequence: TGTGCCAGCAGGCCGGCAGGGAGGTTTACCCCAGAGTCCACTGAAGCTTTCTTT. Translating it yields CASRPAGRFTPESTEAFF.

The CDR3 protein is CASTGGGTQYF. CDR3 coding DNA: TGTGCCAGCACCGGGGGGGGGACCCAGTACTTC. The chain carries TRBV27 and TRBJ2-5; 8 bases fit TRBD2. Trimming cost V 7 bases and J 7 bases; bases outside gene matches: 2. Germline loops: CDR1 MNHEY, CDR2 SMNVEV (reference sequence). This CDR3 has 11 amino acids.

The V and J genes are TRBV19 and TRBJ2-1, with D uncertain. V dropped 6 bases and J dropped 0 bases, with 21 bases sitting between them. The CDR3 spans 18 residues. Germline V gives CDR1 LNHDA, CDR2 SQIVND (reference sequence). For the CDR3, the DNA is TGTGCCAGTAGGGAATTCTTGTGGGTCCCGAGCTCCTACAATGAGCAGTTCTTC. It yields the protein CASREFLWVPSSYNEQFF.

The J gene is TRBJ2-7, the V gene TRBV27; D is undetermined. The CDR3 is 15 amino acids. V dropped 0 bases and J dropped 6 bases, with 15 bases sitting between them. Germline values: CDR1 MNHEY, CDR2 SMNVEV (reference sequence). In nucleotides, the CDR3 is TGTGCCAGCAGTTTATCAGGGCCCTCTACTCGCGAGCAGTACTTC. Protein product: CASSLSGPSTREQYF.

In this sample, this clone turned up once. CDR3 region: CASGTMNTEAFF. In DNA, the CDR3 is TGTGCCAGTGGGACTATGAACACTGAAGCTTTCTTT. The chain combines TRBV28 with TRBJ1-1; D may be TRBD1 (5 bases). Trimming left V 9 bases short and J 0 bases short, with 8 bases between. The CDR3 totals 12 residues. Germline values: CDR1 MDHEN, CDR2 SYDVKM. The variable domain in full, completed from reference TRBV28 and TRBJ1-1, reads DVKVTQSSRYLVKRTGEKVFLECVQDMDHENMFWYRQDPGLGLRLIYFSYDVKMKEKGDIPEGYSVSREKKERFSLILESASTNQTSMYLCASGTMNTEAFFGQGTRLTVV.

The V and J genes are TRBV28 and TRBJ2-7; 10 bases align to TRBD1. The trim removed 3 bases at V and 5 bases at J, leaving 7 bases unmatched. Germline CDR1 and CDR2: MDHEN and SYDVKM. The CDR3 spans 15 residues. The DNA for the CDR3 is TGTGCCAGCAGTTTCTTCGGGACAGGGGCCGACGAGCAGTACTTC. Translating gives CASSFFGTGADEQYF.

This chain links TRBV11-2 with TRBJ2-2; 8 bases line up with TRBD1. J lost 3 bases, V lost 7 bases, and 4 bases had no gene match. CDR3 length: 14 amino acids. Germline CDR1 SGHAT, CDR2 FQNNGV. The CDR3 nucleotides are TGTGCCAGCACTTCGGGACAGGACACCGGGGAGCTGTTTTTT. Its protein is CASTSGQDTGELFF.

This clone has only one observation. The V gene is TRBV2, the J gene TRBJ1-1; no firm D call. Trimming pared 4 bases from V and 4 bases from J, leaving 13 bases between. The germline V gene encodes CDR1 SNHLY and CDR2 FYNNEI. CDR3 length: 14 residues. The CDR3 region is CASSAQGPSTEAFF. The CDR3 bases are TGTGCCAGCAGTGCTCAAGGGCCCAGCACTGAAGCTTTCTTT. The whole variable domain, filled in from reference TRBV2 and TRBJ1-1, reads EPEVTQTPSHQVTQMGQEVILRCVPISNHLYFYWYRQILGQKVEFLVSFYNNEISEKSEIFDDQFSVERPDGSNFTLKIRSTKLEDSAMYFCASSAQGPSTEAFFGQGTRLTVV.

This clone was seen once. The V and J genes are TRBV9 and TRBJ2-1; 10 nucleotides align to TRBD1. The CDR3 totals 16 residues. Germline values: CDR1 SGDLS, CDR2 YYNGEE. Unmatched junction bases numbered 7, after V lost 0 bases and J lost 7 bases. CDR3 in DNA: TGTGCCAGCAGCGTAGAGGTCGGGACAGGGGCGAATGAGCAGTTCTTC. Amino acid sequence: CASSVEVGTGANEQFF. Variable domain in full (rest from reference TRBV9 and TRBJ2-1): DSGVTQTPKHLITATGQRVTLRCSPRSGDLSVYWYQQSLDQGLQFLIQYYNGEERAKGNILERFSAQQFPDLHSELNLSSLELGDSALYFCASSVEVGTGANEQFFGPGTRLTVL.

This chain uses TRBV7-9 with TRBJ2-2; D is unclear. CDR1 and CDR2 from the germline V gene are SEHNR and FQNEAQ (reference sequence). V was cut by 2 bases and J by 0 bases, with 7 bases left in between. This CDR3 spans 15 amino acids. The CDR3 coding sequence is TGTGCCAGCAGCTTATTTAAGCCGAACACCGGGGAGCTGTTTTTT. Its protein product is CASSLFKPNTGELFF.